The 2 T cell receptor beta chains in this list originate from one sample, sequenced in a study of shared clonotypes between healthy human individuals. Here immunoSEQ multiplex PCR was the method, and the copy in TCRdb shows in-frame clones only, minus some. The profile shows roughly 2.5 million clones, approximately 90% of them singletons. The sequencing input was naive CD4+ T cells sorted from blood. Subset given: CD45RA+ positively selected. These receptors were taken from a man aged 18 to 29 in good health.

This clone is a singleton in its sample. The chain is built from TRBV10-1 and TRBJ2-1; 9 bases match TRBD2. The CDR3 extends over 15 amino acids. Germline CDR1 WNHNN, CDR2 SYGVQD (reference sequence). J was trimmed by 6 bases and V by 1 base; bases with no gene match: 4. The CDR3 loop is CASSEFLAGPNEQFF. In nucleotides, the CDR3 is TGCGCCAGCAGTGAGTTCCTAGCGGGACCCAATGAGCAGTTCTTC.

This chain joins TRBV19 and TRBJ2-2; maybe TRBD2 (6 bases). The CDR3 extends over 15 amino acids. Trimming left V 5 bases short and J 8 bases short, with 18 bases between. The germline V gene has CDR1 LNHDA and CDR2 SQIVND (reference sequence). CDR3 residues: CASSAGLFISGELFF. The CDR3 nucleotides read TGTGCCAGTAGTGCGGGACTCTTTATTTCTGGGGAGCTGTTTTTT.